This T cell receptor (beta chain) was sequenced during a study of PD-1 blockade in classical Hodgkin lymphoma. Whole-study results and caveats: At baseline, newly diagnosed patients reportedly showed less TCR diversity than healthy donors. Complete responders showed a baseline diversity that resembled the diversity of newly diagnosed patients.

V lost 0 bases to trimming and J lost 5 bases, with 5 bases between them. CDR1 SGHRS and CDR2 YFSETQ come from the germline V gene. The CDR3 runs to 13 residues. Concerning this clone: No antigen is known for it.

The table came from immunoSEQ multiplex PCR; TCRdb's copy has only in-frame clones and leaves some out. The sample lists around 34,000 clones; 76% were seen once. Following autologous stem cell transplantation, relapse occurred in every patient, and exposure to brentuximab vedotin varied. The TCR comes from a human donor with classical Hodgkin lymphoma. The chain links TRBV5-1 to TRBJ2-2; the D is unclear. Sample: peripheral blood mononuclear cells (PBMCs), taken before the second cycle of nivolumab. DNA of the CDR3: TGCGCCAGCAGCTTGGTGGCGACCGGGGAGCTGTTTTTT. Translating it yields CASSLVATGELFF.